The entry below gives a single T cell receptor (beta chain) sequence along with its context. TCRdb passed the 5' RACE reads through MiXCR, listing each CDR3 protein once. Of roughly 13,000 distinct CDR3 sequences in the sample, less than 25% were seen once. This CDR3 has 15 amino acids. With 5 bases removed from V and 8 bases from J, the gap between germline ends came to 19 bases. Germline V gene sequence: CDR1 SEHNR, CDR2 FQNEAQ (reference sequence). The material sequenced was naive CD4+ T cells sorted from blood. The subset: naive CD4+ T cells, CD4+CD45RA+CD25-. The sequence was obtained from a female donor with breast cancer. The chain links TRBV7-9 to TRBJ2-1; no clear D. The CDR3 sequence: CASSPPWIGWDEQFF. The CDR3 DNA reads TGTGCCAGCAGCCCTCCCTGGATAGGCTGGGATGAGCAGTTCTTC.